This entry lists 11 T cell receptor beta chains sequenced from one sample in a study of T cell responses to AZD1222 COVID-19 vaccine. The method was immunoSEQ multiplex PCR; TCRdb's version includes in-frame clones alone and lacks a portion of them. The table shows 200,000 or so clones, with approximately 94% occurring only once. Sample: peripheral blood, taken 28 days after the second AZD1222 dose. The source of these receptors is an adult who received the AZD1222 COVID-19 vaccine.

In its sample, this clone was seen once. J is TRBJ2-7 and V is TRBV7-8, with TRBD1 matching 8 bases. The length of the CDR3 is 15 residues. Germline-derived CDR1 and CDR2 are SGHVS and FQNEAQ. Unmatched junction bases numbered 8, after V lost 5 bases and J lost 2 bases. The CDR3 region has the DNA TGTGCCAGCAGCCCGAGGGTGGACAGGGCCTACGAGCAGTACTTC. Its translation is CASSPRVDRAYEQYF.

The CDR3 sequence: CASSVAESSYNEQFF. CDR3 coding DNA: TGTGCCAGCAGCGTAGCGGAGAGCTCCTACAATGAGCAGTTCTTC. The chain joins TRBV9 to TRBJ2-1; D unclear. CDR3 size: 15 residues. Germline V lookup: CDR1 SGDLS, CDR2 YYNGEE. V was pared by 0 bases and J by 0 bases, with 7 bases between.

The chain joins TRBV6-5 to TRBJ2-7; D tentatively reads TRBD1 or TRBD2 (6 bases each). Germline lookup yields CDR1 MNHEY and CDR2 SVGAGI. The CDR3 sequence is 13 residues long. The CDR3 DNA reads TGTGCAGTTAGGGGGGCCCTATTATACGAGCAGTACTTC. This gives the protein CAVRGALLYEQYF.

V gene TRBV10-3 combines with J gene TRBJ2-2; perhaps TRBD2 as D (7 bases). V was trimmed by 8 bases and J by 7 bases, leaving 23 bases between them. Germline V gives CDR1 ENHRY, CDR2 SYGVKD. The CDR3 spans 16 residues. The CDR3: CAIGEGRQAAGGELFF. The CDR3 DNA sequence: TGTGCCATCGGGGAGGGCAGACAGGCTGCGGGCGGGGAGCTGTTTTTT.

The rearrangement links TRBV3-1 (or the pseudogene TRBV3-2) to TRBJ2-2; no firm D call. This CDR3 spans 14 amino acids. Germline CDR1 and CDR2: LGHDT and YNNKEL (reference sequence). V was pared by 1 base and J by 4 bases, with 7 bases between. The CDR3 sequence is CASSQAQATGELFF. The CDR3 nucleotides read TGTGCCAGCAGCCAAGCCCAAGCCACCGGGGAGCTGTTTTTT.

The chain is built from TRBV4-1 and TRBJ2-3; D not certain. This CDR3 is built from 15 residues. Trimming pared 2 bases from V and 5 bases from J, leaving 14 bases between. CDR1 MGHRA and CDR2 YSYEKL come from the germline V gene. The CDR3 nucleotides are TGCGCCAGCAGCCAAACCGGCCTAAGGCGAGATACGCAGTATTTT. Amino acid sequence: CASSQTGLRRDTQYF.

V usage is TRBV5-1 and J usage is TRBJ2-3; 10 bases are shared with TRBD1. Germline V CDR1 and CDR2: SGHRS, YFSETQ. This CDR3 spans 16 amino acids. V shed 2 bases and J 6 bases; nucleotides not matched to a gene: 9. CDR3 residues: CASSLGTGASGDTQYF. The CDR3 DNA sequence: TGCGCCAGCAGCTTAGGGACAGGGGCATCGGGGGATACGCAGTATTTT.

The V gene is TRBV5-1, the J gene TRBJ1-1; 8 bases line up with TRBD1. The V gene's germline CDR1 is SGHRS and CDR2 YFSETQ. With V trimmed by 2 bases and J by 5 bases, 5 bases remained unmatched. The CDR3 has 14 amino acids. CDR3 bases: TGCGCCAGCAGCTTCAACACAGGGGGGACTGAAGCTTTCTTT. It encodes CASSFNTGGTEAFF.

The J gene is TRBJ1-1, the V gene TRBV2, with D unclear. The CDR3 runs 16 residues. The V gene lost 6 bases and the J gene lost 0 bases, with 17 bases spanning the gap. The germline V gene encodes CDR1 SNHLY and CDR2 FYNNEI. The CDR3 sequence is CASSIEETILNTEAFF. CDR3 DNA: TGTGCCAGCAGCATAGAAGAGACAATTCTGAACACTGAAGCTTTCTTT.

The gene calls are TRBV27 and TRBJ2-7, with TRBD2 matching 9 bases. The germline V gene has CDR1 MNHEY and CDR2 SMNVEV (reference sequence). The CDR3 is made up of 14 amino acids. The V gene end was trimmed by 7 bases and the J gene end by 3 bases; junction bases not matched to a gene: 7. The CDR3 region has the DNA TGTGCCAGCAAGACCGGGACTAGCAACTACGAGCAGTACTTC. Translating it yields CASKTGTSNYEQYF.

The chain has TRBV9 and TRBJ2-7; TRBD2 is a possible D gene (7 bases). Germline V lookup: CDR1 SGDLS, CDR2 YYNGEE. V was trimmed by 0 bases and J by 2 bases, leaving 12 bases between them. CDR3 size: 15 residues. The CDR3: CASSVEGGDTYEQYF. The CDR3 DNA reads TGTGCCAGCAGCGTAGAAGGGGGGGACACCTACGAGCAGTACTTC.